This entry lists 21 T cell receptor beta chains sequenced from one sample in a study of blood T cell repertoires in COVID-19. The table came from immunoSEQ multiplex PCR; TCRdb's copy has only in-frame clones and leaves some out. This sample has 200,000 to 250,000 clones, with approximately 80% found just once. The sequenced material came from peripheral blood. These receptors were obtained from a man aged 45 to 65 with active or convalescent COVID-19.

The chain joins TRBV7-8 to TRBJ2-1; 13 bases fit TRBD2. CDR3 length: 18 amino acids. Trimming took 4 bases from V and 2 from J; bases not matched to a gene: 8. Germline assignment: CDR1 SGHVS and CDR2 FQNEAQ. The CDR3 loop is CASSWSRTSGSTYNEQFF. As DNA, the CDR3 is TGTGCCAGCAGCTGGTCACGGACTAGCGGGAGCACCTACAATGAGCAGTTCTTC.

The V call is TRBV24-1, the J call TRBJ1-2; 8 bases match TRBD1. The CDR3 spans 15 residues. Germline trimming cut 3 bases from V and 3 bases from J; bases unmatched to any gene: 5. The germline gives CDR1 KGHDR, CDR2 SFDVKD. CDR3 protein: CATSDTGTGYYGYTF. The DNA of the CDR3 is TGTGCCACCAGTGATACAGGGACAGGCTACTATGGCTACACCTTC.

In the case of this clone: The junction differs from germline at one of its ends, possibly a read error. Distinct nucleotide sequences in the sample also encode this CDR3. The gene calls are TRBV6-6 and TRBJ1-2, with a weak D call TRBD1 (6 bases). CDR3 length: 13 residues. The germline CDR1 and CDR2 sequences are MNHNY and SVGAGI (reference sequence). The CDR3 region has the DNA TGTGCCAGCAGGGCGGGGGCTAATTATGGCTACACCTTC. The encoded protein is CASRAGANYGYTF.

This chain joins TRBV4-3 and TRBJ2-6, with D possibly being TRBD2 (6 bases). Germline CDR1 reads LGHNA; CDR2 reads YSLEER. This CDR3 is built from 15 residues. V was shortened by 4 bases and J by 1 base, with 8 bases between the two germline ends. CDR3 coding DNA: TGCGCCAGCAGCCGCGGGGTATCTGGGGCCAACGTCCTGACTTTC. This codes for CASSRGVSGANVLTF.

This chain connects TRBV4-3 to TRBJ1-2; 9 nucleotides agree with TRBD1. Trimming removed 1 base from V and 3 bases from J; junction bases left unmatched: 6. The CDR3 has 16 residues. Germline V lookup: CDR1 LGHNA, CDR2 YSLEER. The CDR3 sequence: CASSQGDRALHYGYTF. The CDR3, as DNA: TGCGCCAGCAGCCAAGGGGACAGGGCTTTGCACTATGGCTACACCTTC.

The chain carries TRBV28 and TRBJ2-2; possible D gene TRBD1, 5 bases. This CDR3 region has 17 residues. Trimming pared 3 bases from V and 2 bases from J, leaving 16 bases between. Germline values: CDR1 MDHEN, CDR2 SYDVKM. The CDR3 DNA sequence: TGTGCCAGCAGTTTTGGAATAGGACACGGCAACACCGGGGAGCTGTTTTTT. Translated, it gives CASSFGIGHGNTGELFF.

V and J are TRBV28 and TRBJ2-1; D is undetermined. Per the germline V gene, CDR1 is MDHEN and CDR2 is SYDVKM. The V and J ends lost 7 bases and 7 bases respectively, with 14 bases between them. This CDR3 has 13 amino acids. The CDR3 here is CASTPSGRNEQFF. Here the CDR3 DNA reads TGTGCCAGCACCCCCTCTGGGCGAAATGAGCAGTTCTTC.

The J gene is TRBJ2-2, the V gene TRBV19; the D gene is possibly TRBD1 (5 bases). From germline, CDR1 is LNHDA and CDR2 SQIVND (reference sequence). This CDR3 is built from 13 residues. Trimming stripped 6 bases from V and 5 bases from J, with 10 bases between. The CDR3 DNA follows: TGTGCCAGTAGGCCGACAGTTACCGGGGAGCTGTTTTTT. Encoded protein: CASRPTVTGELFF.

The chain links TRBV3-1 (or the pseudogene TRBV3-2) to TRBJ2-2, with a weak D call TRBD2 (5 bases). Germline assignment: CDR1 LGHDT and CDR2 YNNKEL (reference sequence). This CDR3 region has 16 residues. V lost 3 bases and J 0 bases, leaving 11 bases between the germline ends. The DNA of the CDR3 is TGTGCCAGCAGCCAGGAGCCCGGGGCGAACACCGGGGAGCTGTTTTTT. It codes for CASSQEPGANTGELFF.

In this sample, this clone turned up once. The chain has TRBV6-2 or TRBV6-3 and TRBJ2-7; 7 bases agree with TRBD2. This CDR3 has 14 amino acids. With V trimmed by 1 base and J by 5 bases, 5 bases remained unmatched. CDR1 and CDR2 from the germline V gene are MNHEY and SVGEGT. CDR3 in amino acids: CASSYWEGLNEQYF. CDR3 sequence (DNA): TGTGCCAGCAGTTACTGGGAGGGCCTAAACGAGCAGTACTTC.

CDR3 in amino acids: CATSGTSDYNEQFF. The CDR3 bases are TGTGCCACATCCGGGACTAGCGACTACAATGAGCAGTTCTTC. The V call is TRBV7-9, the J call TRBJ2-1; 10 bases agree with TRBD2. V trimming: 10 bases; J trimming: 3 bases; junction bases outside the gene matches: 6. CDR1 and CDR2 (germline): SEHNR, FQNEAQ (reference sequence). The CDR3 totals 14 residues.

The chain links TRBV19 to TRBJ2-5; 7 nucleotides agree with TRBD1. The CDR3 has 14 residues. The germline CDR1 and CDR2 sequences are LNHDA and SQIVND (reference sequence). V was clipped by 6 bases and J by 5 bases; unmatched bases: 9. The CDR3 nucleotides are TGTGCCAGTAGCCCGACAGGGTCTTACGAGACCCAGTACTTC. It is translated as CASSPTGSYETQYF.

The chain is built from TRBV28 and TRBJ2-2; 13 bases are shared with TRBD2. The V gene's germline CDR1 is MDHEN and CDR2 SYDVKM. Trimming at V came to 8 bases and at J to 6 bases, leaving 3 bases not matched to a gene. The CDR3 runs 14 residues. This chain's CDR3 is CASGGLAGAGELFF. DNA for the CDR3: TGTGCCAGCGGTGGACTAGCGGGAGCCGGGGAGCTGTTTTTT.

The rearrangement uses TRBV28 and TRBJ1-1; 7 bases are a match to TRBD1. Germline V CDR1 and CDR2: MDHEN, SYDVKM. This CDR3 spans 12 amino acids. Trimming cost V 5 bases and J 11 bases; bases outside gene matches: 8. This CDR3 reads CASSVDREEAFF. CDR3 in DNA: TGTGCCAGCAGTGTTGACAGGGAAGAGGCTTTCTTT.

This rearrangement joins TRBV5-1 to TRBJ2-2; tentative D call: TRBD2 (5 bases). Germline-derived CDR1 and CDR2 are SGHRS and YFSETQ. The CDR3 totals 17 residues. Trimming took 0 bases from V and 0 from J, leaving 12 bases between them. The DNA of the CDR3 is TGCGCCAGCAGCTTGGAGGGCCTAGCATCGAACACCGGGGAGCTGTTTTTT. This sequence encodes CASSLEGLASNTGELFF.

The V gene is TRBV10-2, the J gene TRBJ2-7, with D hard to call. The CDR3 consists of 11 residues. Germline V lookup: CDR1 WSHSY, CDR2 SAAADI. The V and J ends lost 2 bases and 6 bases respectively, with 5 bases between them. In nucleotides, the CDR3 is TGCGCCAGCAGTGAGGTGAGCGAGCAGTACTTC. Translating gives CASSEVSEQYF.

The CDR3: CASSYLDSSNEQFF. The CDR3 DNA reads TGTGCCAGCTCATACCTAGACAGCAGTAATGAGCAGTTCTTC. The chain has TRBV18 and TRBJ2-1; D possibly corresponds to TRBD1 (5 bases). The CDR3 consists of 14 residues. CDR1 is KGHSH and CDR2 is LQKENI in the germline V gene. Deletions cut 5 bases from V and 7 bases from J, with 15 bases between.

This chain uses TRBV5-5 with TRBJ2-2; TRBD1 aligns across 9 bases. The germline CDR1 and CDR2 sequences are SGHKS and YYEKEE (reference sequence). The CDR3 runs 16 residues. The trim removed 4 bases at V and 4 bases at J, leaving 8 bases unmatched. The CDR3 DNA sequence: TGTGCCAGCAGCCCTGGGACAGGGCGCGGCACCGGGGAGCTGTTTTTT. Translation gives CASSPGTGRGTGELFF.

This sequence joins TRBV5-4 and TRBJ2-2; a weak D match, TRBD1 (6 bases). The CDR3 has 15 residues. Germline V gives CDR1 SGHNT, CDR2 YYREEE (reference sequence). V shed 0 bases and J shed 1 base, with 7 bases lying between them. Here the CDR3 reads CASSLGRGNTGELFF. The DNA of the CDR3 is TGTGCCAGCAGCTTGGGCAGGGGGAACACCGGGGAGCTGTTTTTT.

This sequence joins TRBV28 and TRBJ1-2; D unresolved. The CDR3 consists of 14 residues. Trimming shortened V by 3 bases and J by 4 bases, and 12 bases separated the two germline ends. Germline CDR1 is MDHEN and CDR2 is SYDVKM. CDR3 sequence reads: CASSFGLGGYGYTF. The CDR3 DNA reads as TGTGCCAGCAGTTTCGGGCTAGGAGGCTATGGCTACACCTTC.

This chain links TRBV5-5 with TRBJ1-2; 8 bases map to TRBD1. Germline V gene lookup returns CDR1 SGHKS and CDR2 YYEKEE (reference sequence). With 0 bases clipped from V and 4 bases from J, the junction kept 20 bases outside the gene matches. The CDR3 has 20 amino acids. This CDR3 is CASSLDHGGQVQARGYGYTF. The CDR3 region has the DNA TGTGCCAGCAGCTTGGACCATGGGGGACAGGTCCAAGCCAGAGGCTATGGCTACACCTTC.